The entry that follows covers one TCR beta chain sequence. V was cut by 4 bases and J by 6 bases, with 28 bases left in between. Germline V gene lookup returns CDR1 KGHSH and CDR2 LQKENI. The CDR3 totals 18 residues. This sample is drawn from a study of PD-L1 blockade in urothelial cancer. Assay: immunoSEQ multiplex PCR; the TCRdb copy retains only in-frame clones and omits some. The profile shows 85,000 to 90,000 clones, roughly 90% of them singletons. Time point denoted: pretreatment peripheral blood. The chain joins TRBV18 to TRBJ2-7, with a tentative D call TRBD2 (6 bases). The sequence came from a woman of 80 years or more with urothelial cancer. The input for sequencing was PBMCs, taken around atezolizumab (anti-PD-L1) treatment. The DNA of the CDR3 is TGTGCCAGCTCACAAACCCCTTTGGTAGTCCCGGGAGAAAGCGAGCAGTACTTC. It yields the protein CASSQTPLVVPGESEQYF.